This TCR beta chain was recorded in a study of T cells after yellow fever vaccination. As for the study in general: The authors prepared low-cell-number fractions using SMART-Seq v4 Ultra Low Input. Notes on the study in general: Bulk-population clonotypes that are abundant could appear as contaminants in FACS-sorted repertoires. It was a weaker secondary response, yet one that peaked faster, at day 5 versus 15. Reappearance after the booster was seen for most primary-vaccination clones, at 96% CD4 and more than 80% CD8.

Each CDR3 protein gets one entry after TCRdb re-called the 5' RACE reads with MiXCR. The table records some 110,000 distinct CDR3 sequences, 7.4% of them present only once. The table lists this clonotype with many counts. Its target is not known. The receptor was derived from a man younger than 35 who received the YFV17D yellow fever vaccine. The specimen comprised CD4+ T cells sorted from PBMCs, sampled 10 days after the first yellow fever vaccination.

The CDR3 coding sequence is TGTGCCAGCAGTTTTTCACAGGGGCACATGAACACTGAAGCTTTCTTT. It encodes CASSFSQGHMNTEAFF. The chain employs TRBV7-6 and TRBJ1-1, with 7 nucleotides matching TRBD1. V lost 6 bases to trimming and J lost 0 bases; unmatched junction nucleotides: 10. Germline CDR1 reads SGHVS; CDR2 reads FNYEAQ. The CDR3 extends over 16 amino acids.